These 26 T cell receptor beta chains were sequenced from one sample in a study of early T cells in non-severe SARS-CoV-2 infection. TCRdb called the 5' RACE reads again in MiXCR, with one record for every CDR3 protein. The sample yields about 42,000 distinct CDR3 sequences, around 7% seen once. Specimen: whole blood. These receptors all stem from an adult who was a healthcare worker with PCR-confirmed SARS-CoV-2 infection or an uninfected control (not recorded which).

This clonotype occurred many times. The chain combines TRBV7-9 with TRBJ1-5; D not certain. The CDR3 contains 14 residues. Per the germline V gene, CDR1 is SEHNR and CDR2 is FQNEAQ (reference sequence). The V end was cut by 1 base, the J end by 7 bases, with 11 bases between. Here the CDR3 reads CASSLGIGLQPQHF. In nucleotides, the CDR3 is TGTGCCAGCAGCTTAGGTATAGGGTTACAGCCCCAGCATTTT.

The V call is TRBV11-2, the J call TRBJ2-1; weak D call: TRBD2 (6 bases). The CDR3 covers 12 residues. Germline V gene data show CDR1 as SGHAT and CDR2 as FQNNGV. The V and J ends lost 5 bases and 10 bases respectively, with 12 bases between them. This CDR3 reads CASSLWGDEQFF. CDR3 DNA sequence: TGTGCCAGCAGCCTATGGGGGGACGAGCAGTTCTTC.

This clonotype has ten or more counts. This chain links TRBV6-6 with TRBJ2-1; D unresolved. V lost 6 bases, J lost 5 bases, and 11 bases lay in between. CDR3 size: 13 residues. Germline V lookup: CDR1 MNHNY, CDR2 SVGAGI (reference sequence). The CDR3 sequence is CASSNPFDNEQFF. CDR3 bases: TGTGCCAGCAGCAACCCCTTTGACAATGAGCAGTTCTTC.

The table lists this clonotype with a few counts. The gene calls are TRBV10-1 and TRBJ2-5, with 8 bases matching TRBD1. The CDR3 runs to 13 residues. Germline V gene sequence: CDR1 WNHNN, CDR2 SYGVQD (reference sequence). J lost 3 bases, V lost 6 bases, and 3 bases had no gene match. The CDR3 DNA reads TGCGCCAGCAGCCGGACAGGGAAAGAGACCCAGTACTTC. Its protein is CASSRTGKETQYF.

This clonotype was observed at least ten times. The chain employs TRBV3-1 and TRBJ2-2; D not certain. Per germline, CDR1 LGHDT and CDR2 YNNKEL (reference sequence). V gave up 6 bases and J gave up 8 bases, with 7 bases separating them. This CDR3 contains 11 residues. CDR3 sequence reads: CASSSRGELFF. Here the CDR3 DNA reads TGTGCCAGCAGTTCTAGGGGGGAGCTGTTTTTT.

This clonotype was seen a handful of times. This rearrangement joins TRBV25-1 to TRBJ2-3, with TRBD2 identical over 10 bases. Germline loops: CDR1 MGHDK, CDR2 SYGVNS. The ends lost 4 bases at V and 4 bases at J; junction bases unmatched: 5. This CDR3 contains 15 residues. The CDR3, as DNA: TGTGCCAGCAGTGGGTCTAGCGGGGGAGCAGATACGCAGTATTTT. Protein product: CASSGSSGGADTQYF.

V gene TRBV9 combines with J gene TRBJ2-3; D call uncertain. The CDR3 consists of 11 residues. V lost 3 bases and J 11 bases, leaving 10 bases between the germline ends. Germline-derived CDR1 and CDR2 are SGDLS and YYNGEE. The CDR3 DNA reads TGTGCCAGCAGCGCGAGTAGTAGGCAGTATTTT. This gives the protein CASSASSRQYF.

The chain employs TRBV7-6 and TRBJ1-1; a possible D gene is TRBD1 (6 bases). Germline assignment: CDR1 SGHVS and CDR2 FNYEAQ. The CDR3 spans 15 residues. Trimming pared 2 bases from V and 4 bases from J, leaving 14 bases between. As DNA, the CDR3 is TGTGCCAGCAGCTTAAACCCAGGGGTCGGCACTGAAGCTTTCTTT. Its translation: CASSLNPGVGTEAFF. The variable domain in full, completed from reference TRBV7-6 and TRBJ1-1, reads GAGVSQSPRYKVTKRGQDVALRCDPISGHVSLYWYRQALGQGPEFLTYFNYEAQQDKSGLPNDRFSAERPEGSISTLTIQRTEQRDSAMYRCASSLNPGVGTEAFFGQGTRLTVV.

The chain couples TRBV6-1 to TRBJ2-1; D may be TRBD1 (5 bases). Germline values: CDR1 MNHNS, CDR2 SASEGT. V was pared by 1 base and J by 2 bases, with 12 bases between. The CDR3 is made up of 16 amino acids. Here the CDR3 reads CASSEEGIVPYNEQFF. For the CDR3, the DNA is TGTGCCAGCAGTGAAGAGGGGATTGTACCCTACAATGAGCAGTTCTTC.

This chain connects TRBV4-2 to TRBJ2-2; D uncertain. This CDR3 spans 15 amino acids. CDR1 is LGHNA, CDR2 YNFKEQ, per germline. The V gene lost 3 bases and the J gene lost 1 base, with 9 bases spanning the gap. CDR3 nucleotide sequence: TGTGCCAGCAGCCAGGCCAACAGGAACACCGGGGAGCTGTTTTTT. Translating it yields CASSQANRNTGELFF.

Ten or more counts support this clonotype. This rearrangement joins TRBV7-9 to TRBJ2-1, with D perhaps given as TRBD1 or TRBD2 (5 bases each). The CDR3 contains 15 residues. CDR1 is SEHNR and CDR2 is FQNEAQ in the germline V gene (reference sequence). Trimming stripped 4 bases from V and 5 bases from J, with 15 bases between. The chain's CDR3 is CASSSPGTANNEQFF. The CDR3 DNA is TGTGCCAGCAGCTCACCCGGGACCGCGAACAATGAGCAGTTCTTC.

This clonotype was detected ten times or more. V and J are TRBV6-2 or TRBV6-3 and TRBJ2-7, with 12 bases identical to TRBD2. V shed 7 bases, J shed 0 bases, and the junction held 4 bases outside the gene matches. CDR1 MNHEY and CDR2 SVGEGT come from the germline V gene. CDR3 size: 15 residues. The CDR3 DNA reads TGTGCCAGCACCCGGACTAGCGGGACCTCCTACGAGCAGTACTTC. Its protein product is CASTRTSGTSYEQYF.

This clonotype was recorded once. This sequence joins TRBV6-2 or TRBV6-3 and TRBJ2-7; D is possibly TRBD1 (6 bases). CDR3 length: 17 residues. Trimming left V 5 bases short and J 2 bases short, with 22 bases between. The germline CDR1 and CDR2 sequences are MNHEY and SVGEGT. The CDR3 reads CASSQLGQRGDPYEQYF. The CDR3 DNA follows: TGTGCCAGCAGTCAACTTGGACAGAGAGGTGACCCCTACGAGCAGTACTTC.

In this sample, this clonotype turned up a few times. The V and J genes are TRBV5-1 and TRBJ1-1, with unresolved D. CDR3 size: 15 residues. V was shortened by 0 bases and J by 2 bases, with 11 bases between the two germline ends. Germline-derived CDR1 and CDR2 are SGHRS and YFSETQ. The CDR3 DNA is TGCGCCAGCAGCTTGGACGTGGCGGGCAACACTGAAGCTTTCTTT. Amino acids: CASSLDVAGNTEAFF.

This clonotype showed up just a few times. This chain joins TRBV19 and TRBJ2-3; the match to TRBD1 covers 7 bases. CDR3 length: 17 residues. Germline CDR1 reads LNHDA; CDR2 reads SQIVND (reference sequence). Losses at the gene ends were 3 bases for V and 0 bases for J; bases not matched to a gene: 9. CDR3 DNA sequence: TGTGCCAGTAGTATTTCGACCGGACAGGCGAGCACAGATACGCAGTATTTT. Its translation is CASSISTGQASTDTQYF.

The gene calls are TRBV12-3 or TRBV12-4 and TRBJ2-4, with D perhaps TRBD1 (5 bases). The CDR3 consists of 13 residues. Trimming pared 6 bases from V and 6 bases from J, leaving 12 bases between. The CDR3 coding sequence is TGTGCCAGCAGCAATGAAGGGGCAAACATTCAGTACTTC. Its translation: CASSNEGANIQYF.

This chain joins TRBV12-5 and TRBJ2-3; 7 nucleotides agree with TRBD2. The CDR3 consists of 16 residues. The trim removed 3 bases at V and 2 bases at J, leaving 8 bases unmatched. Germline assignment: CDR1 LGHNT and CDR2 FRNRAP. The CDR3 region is CASGFLPRDYTDTQYF. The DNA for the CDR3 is TGTGCTAGTGGTTTCCTGCCCCGGGACTACACAGATACGCAGTATTTT. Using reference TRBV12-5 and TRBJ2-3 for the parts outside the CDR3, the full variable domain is DARVTQTPRHKVTEMGQEVTMRCQPILGHNTVFWYRQTMMQGLELLAYFRNRAPLDDSGMPKDRFSAEMPDATLATLKIQPSEPRDSAVYFCASGFLPRDYTDTQYFGPGTRLTVL.

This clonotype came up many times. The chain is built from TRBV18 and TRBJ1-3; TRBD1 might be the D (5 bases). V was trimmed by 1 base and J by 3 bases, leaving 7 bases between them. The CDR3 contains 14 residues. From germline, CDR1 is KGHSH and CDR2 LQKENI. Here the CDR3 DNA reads TGTGCCAGCTCACCACGGGACGGTGGAAACACCATATATTTT. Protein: CASSPRDGGNTIYF.

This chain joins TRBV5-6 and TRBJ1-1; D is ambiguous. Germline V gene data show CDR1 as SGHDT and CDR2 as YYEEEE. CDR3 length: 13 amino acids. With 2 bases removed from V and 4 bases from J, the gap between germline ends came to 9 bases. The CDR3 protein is CASSFIATTEAFF. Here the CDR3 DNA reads TGTGCCAGCAGCTTTATCGCGACCACTGAAGCTTTCTTT.

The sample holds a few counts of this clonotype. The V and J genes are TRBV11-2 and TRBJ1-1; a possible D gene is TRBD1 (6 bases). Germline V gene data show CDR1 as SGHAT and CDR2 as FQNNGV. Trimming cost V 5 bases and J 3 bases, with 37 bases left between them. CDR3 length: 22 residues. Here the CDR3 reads CASSLLPGRGAQLSTEYTEAFF. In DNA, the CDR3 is TGTGCCAGCAGCCTACTACCAGGTCGGGGGGCCCAGTTGTCAACGGAGTACACTGAAGCTTTCTTT.

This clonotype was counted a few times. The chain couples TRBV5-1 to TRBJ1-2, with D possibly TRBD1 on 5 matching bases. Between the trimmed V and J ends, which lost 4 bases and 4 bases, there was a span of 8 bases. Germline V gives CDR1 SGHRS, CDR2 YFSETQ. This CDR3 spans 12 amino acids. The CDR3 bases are TGCGCCAGCAGCCCCGACAGCTATGGCTACACCTTC. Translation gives CASSPDSYGYTF.

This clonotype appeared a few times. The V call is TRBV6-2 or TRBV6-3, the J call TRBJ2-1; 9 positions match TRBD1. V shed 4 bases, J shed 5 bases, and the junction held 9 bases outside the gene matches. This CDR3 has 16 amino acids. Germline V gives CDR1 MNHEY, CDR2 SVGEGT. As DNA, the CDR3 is TGTGCCAGCAGTTTTCGGACAGGGGTCCGGGACAATGAGCAGTTCTTC. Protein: CASSFRTGVRDNEQFF.

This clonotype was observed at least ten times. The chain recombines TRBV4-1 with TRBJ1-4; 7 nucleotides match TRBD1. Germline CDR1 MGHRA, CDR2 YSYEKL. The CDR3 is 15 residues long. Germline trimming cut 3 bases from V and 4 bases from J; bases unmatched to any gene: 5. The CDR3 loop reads CASSHPGQLNEKLFF. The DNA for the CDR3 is TGCGCCAGCAGCCACCCGGGACAGCTTAATGAAAAACTGTTTTTT.

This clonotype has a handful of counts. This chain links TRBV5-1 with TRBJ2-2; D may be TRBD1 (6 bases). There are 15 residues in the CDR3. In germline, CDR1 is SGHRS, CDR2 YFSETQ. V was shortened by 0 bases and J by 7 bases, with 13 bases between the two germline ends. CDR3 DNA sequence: TGCGCCAGCAGCTTGGATCAGGGGCCAGTCGGGGAGCTGTTTTTT. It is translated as CASSLDQGPVGELFF.

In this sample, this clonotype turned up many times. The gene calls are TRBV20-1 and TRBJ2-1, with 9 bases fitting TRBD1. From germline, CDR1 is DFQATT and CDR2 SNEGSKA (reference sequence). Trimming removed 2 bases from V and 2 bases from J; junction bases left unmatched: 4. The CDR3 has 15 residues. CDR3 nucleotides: TGCAGTGCTAGAAGCCGGGACAGGGCCTACAATGAGCAGTTCTTC. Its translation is CSARSRDRAYNEQFF.

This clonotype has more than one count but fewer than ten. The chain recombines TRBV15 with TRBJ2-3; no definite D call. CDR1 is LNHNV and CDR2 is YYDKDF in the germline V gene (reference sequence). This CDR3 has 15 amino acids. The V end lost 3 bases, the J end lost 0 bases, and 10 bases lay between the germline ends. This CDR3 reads CATSSEFTSTDTQYF. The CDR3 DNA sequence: TGTGCCACCAGCAGTGAGTTTACTAGCACAGATACGCAGTATTTT.